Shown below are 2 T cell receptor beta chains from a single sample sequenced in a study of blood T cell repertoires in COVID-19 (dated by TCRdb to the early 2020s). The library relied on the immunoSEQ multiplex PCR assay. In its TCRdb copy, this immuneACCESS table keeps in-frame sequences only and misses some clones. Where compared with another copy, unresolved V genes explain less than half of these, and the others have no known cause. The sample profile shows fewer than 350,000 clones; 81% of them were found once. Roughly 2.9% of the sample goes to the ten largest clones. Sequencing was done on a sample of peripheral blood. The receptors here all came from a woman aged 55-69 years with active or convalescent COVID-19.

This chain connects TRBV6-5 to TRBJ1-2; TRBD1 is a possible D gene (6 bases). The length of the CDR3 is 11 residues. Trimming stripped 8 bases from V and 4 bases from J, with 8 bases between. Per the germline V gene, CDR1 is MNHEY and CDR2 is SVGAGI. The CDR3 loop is CASQGGYGYTF. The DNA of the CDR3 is TGTGCCAGCCAAGGGGGCTATGGCTACACCTTC.

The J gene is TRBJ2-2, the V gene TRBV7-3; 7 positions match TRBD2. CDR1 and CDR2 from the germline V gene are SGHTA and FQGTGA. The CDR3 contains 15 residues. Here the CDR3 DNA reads TGTGCAAGCGGGGTGGAGGCCGCGAACACCGGGGAGCTGTTTTTT. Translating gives CASGVEAANTGELFF. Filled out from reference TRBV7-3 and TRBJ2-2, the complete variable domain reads GAGVSQTPSNKVTEKGKYVELRCDPISGHTALYWYRQSLGQGPEFLIYFQGTGAADDSGLPNDRFFAVRPEGSVSTLKIQRTERGDSAVYLCASGVEAANTGELFFGEGSRLTVL.